This T cell receptor beta chain was recovered during a study of blood T cell repertoires in COVID-19. Method: immunoSEQ multiplex PCR; TCRdb's copy keeps in-frame clones and lacks some. The table records approximately 150,000 clones, about 86% of them present only once. Germline CDR1 is MNHNS and CDR2 is SASEGT. Trimming removed 3 bases at V and 6 bases at J, with 21 bases between. This CDR3 comprises 16 residues. The origin of this receptor is a man aged 40-49 years with acute COVID-19. J is TRBJ2-7 and V is TRBV6-1; D is perhaps TRBD1 (6 bases). Material for sequencing was PBMCs or T cells enriched from blood (not recorded which). The CDR3 loop is CASSEGMTLGAAEQYF. Here the CDR3 DNA reads TGTGCCAGCAGTGAGGGGATGACCCTGGGGGCAGCCGAGCAGTACTTC.